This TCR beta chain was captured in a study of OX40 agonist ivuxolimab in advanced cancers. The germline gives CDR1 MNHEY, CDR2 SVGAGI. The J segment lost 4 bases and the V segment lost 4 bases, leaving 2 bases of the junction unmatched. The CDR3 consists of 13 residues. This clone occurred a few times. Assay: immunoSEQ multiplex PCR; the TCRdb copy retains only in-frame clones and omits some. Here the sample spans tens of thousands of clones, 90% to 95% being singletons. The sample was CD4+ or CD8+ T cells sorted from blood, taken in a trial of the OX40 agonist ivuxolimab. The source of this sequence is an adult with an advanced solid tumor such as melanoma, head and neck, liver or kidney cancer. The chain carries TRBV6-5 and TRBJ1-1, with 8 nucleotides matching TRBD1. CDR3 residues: CASSLTGGTEAFF. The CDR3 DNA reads TGTGCCAGCAGTTTAACAGGGGGCACTGAAGCTTTCTTT.